This T cell receptor (beta chain) appears in the sequencing data of a study of post-analysis software for immune sequencing data. General observations from the study: Several TRBV segments were more frequent in patients than controls; TRBV5-6, TRBV5-1 and TRBV20-1 belonged to this group. Same-batch samples co-clustered strongly by F measure.

The length of the CDR3 is 17 residues. The V end was cut by 2 bases, the J end by 7 bases, with 24 bases between. The germline V gene has CDR1 MGHRA and CDR2 YSYEKL. cDNA libraries for TCR beta contained unique molecular identifiers. Researchers reported roughly 510,000 cDNA molecules coming from approximately 0.91 to 9.4 million T cells. In TCRdb, the PCR reads were re-called with MiXCR into one record per CDR3 protein. The table records roughly 600,000 distinct CDR3 sequences, about 40% of them present only once. Concerning this clonotype itself: Its matching antigen is unknown.

Sequenced: blood. This chain links TRBV4-1 with TRBJ2-7; D might be TRBD1 or TRBD2, each matching 5 bases. The clonotype comes from a girl aged 10 to 17 with multiple sclerosis. CDR3 region: CASSQPALMGDKNEQYF. In DNA, the CDR3 is TGCGCCAGCAGCCAACCAGCCCTAATGGGGGATAAGAATGAGCAGTACTTC.